The clone carrying this T cell receptor (beta chain) is classed as medium-sized. Antigen unknown. The record originates from a study of vaccination and CD4 T cells after COVID-19. Study at large: The post-COVID sampling time was a median roughly 99 days after diagnosis, ranging from 35 to 161.

Sequencing of DNA taken from cultured CD4+ T cells relied on the Oncomine TCR Beta short-read assay. TCRdb reanalysed the PCR reads using MiXCR and keeps one entry per CDR3 protein. The data hold 13,000 to 15,000 distinct CDR3 sequences, with less than 50% observed a single time. Stated treatment: approximately nine-day PBMC culture with coronavirus spike peptide pools or control peptides (ViraFEST assay). The dates of positive PCR tests extended from March through December 2020 and came before the US Alpha, Beta and Delta variants. PBMCs, plated at roughly 2 million per well, were grown in the presence of approximately 10 IU/ml IL-2 and around 10 ug/ml peptide pools. V dropped 4 bases and J dropped 4 bases, with 8 bases sitting between them. The CDR3 is 13 residues long. CDR1 and CDR2 (germline): LNHNV, YYDKDF (reference sequence).

This clonotype originated in a human donor who had recovered from COVID-19. The sample was CD4+ T cells from blood, cultured in vitro. The V gene is TRBV15, the J gene TRBJ1-5; a possible D gene is TRBD1 (5 bases). The DNA for the CDR3 is TGTGCCACCAGCACCCAGGGAAATCAGCCCCAGCATTTT. Translating it yields CATSTQGNQPQHF.